This record concerns one TCR beta chain sequence. Its antigen is unknown. Sample treatment: around 19 received Ad26.COV2.S at low or high dose, single or two shots; several received placebo; per-sample allocation not given. Day 63 after the first injection of vaccine or placebo was the sampling time. The vaccine delivered Wuhan-strain SARS-CoV-2 spike through an Ad26 vector. There are 15 residues in the CDR3. Looked up from germline, CDR1 is LGHDT and CDR2 is YNNKEL (reference sequence). Germline trimming cut 2 bases from V and 5 bases from J; bases unmatched to any gene: 5. This table comes from immunoSEQ multiplex PCR, and its TCRdb copy is limited to in-frame clones, with some not included. Of about 320,000 clones in the sample, about nine tenths were seen once. The sample originates from a study of Ad26.COV2.S vaccination and SARS-CoV-2 variants. Findings of the study overall: Substantial post-vaccination breadth of spike-specific CD8+ and CD4+ T cell responses was reported.

This chain links TRBV3-1 (or the pseudogene TRBV3-2) with TRBJ2-1, with 8 bases matching TRBD2. The TCR sequence derives from a person aged 18-60 years who received the Ad26.COV2.S COVID-19 vaccine or a placebo. The material sequenced was peripheral blood, taken in a trial of Ad26.COV2.S vaccine versus placebo. CDR3 sequence (DNA): TGTGCCAGCAGCCAAACCGGGAGGGCCCACAATGAGCAGTTCTTC. It specifies CASSQTGRAHNEQFF.